These 19 T cell receptor beta chains share one sample of origin, sequenced in a study of OX40 agonist ivuxolimab in advanced cancers. TCRdb's copy holds only in-frame clones and misses some; the assay was immunoSEQ multiplex PCR. Seen here are around 120,000 clones, more than 80% observed once, and the top ten hold 0.55% to 0.7%. Source: CD4+ or CD8+ T cells sorted from blood, taken in a trial of the OX40 agonist ivuxolimab. These TCRs come from an adult with an advanced solid tumor such as melanoma, head and neck, liver or kidney cancer.

This sequence joins TRBV7-9 and TRBJ1-5; D ambiguous. From germline, CDR1 is SEHNR and CDR2 FQNEAQ (reference sequence). The CDR3 loop spans 14 amino acids. V dropped 1 base and J dropped 6 bases, with 10 bases sitting between them. CDR3 DNA: TGTGCCAGCAGCTTAGTAGGGCCCCCTCAGCCCCAGCATTTT. Its translation is CASSLVGPPQPQHF. Based on the CDR3 plus reference TRBV7-9 and TRBJ1-5, the full variable domain is DTGVSQNPRHKITKRGQNVTFRCDPISEHNRLYWYRQTLGQGPEFLTYFQNEAQLEKSRLLSDRFSAERPKGSFSTLEIQRTEQGDSAMYLCASSLVGPPQPQHFGDGTRLSIL.

The rearrangement links TRBV6-1 to TRBJ1-5, with TRBD1 identical over 11 bases. The CDR3 is 15 amino acids. The germline V gene has CDR1 MNHNS and CDR2 SASEGT. The V gene end was trimmed by 7 bases and the J gene end by 6 bases; junction bases not matched to a gene: 8. Written as DNA, the CDR3 is TGTGCCAGCATATCAGGACAGGGGGCTAGTCAGCCCCAGCATTTT. Residues: CASISGQGASQPQHF.

This rearrangement joins TRBV5-4 to TRBJ2-1, with D possibly matching TRBD2 (6 bases). The germline gives CDR1 SGHNT, CDR2 YYREEE (reference sequence). The CDR3 loop spans 13 amino acids. Trimming removed 4 bases at V and 5 bases at J, with 10 bases between. The CDR3 here is CASSRGLNNEQFF. Here the CDR3 DNA reads TGTGCCAGCAGCCGGGGACTTAACAATGAGCAGTTCTTC.

This chain connects TRBV18 to TRBJ1-1; D uncertain. Germline V CDR1 and CDR2: KGHSH, LQKENI. The CDR3 is 15 residues long. Trimming stripped 0 bases from V and 1 base from J, with 9 bases between. CDR3 protein: CASSPPSGGNTEAFF. The CDR3 DNA follows: TGTGCCAGCTCACCACCATCAGGTGGGAACACTGAAGCTTTCTTT.

This sequence joins TRBV2 and TRBJ2-5; 12 bases fit TRBD1. V lost 10 bases, J lost 2 bases, and 8 bases stayed unmatched. The CDR3 totals 15 residues. Per germline, CDR1 SNHLY and CDR2 FYNNEI. The DNA of the CDR3 is TGTGCCACCACCCCGGGACAGGGGGCTCAAGAGACCCAGTACTTC. Its protein product is CATTPGQGAQETQYF.

The chain carries TRBV9 and TRBJ1-4; D perhaps matches TRBD1 (6 bases). Deletions cut 3 bases from V and 5 bases from J, with 14 bases between. The CDR3 has 15 residues. Germline V CDR1 and CDR2: SGDLS, YYNGEE. In DNA, the CDR3 is TGTGCCAGCAGCGGTTCGACAGGCCGCAATGAAAAACTGTTTTTT. As protein: CASSGSTGRNEKLFF.

This chain connects TRBV9 to TRBJ1-1, with D uncertain. Per the germline V gene, CDR1 is SGDLS and CDR2 is YYNGEE. V was clipped by 0 bases and J by 1 base, with 7 bases between them. This CDR3 comprises 14 residues. CDR3 bases: TGTGCCAGCAGCGTAGAACCGGAGAACACTGAAGCTTTCTTT. Protein product: CASSVEPENTEAFF.

The chain couples TRBV28 to TRBJ1-5; tentatively, D is TRBD1 (5 bases). Trimming cost V 4 bases and J 1 base, with 14 bases left between them. The CDR3 length is 16 residues. CDR1 MDHEN and CDR2 SYDVKM come from the germline V gene. The CDR3 DNA is TGTGCCAGCAGTTACCGGGGGAAGGGAAGCAATCAGCCCCAGCATTTT. Protein sequence: CASSYRGKGSNQPQHF.

This chain uses TRBV5-1 with TRBJ2-5; 7 nucleotides match TRBD2. The trim removed 2 bases at V and 5 bases at J, leaving 9 bases unmatched. The length of the CDR3 is 15 residues. Germline CDR1 reads SGHRS; CDR2 reads YFSETQ. The CDR3 DNA follows: TGCGCCAGCAGCTTAGTGTCTAGCGGTCGGGAGACCCAGTACTTC. Translated: CASSLVSSGRETQYF.

As for this clone: It is likely a read error, because the conserved phenylalanine at the end of the CDR3 is missing. CDR3 amino acids: CASSLVGSSHEQYL. The CDR3 DNA is TGTGCCAGCAGCTTAGTCGGCTCGAGCCACGAGCAGTACCTC. This sequence joins TRBV7-4 and TRBJ2-7; D is unresolved. CDR1 is SGHVT and CDR2 is SQSDAQ in the germline V gene. This CDR3 has 14 residues. Trimming stripped 1 base from V and 5 bases from J, with 12 bases between.

The chain is built from TRBV5-4 and TRBJ1-2; 12 bases map to TRBD1. Germline V lookup: CDR1 SGHNT, CDR2 YYREEE (reference sequence). V lost 4 bases and J lost 6; bases outside the gene matches: 7. There are 15 residues in the CDR3. The CDR3 is CASSLGTGGADGYTF. In nucleotides, the CDR3 is TGTGCCAGCAGCCTAGGGACAGGGGGCGCGGATGGCTACACCTTC.

The rearrangement links TRBV12-1 to TRBJ2-2; TRBD1 is the table's D call, not checked against the DNA. TRBV12-1 is reported as a pseudogene. The CDR3 totals 21 residues. DNA for the CDR3: TGTGCCAGCAGCTTTGAAAGGACAGGGGTAAGTTTACCCCTATACACCGGGGAGCTGTTTTTT. As protein: CASSFERTGVSLPLYTGELFF.

The chain has TRBV7-7 and TRBJ2-5; 8 bases align to TRBD1. Germline loops: CDR1 SSHAT, CDR2 FNYEAQ (reference sequence). The CDR3 runs to 13 residues. The V segment lost 6 bases and the J segment 5 bases; nucleotides outside the gene matches: 5. For the CDR3, the DNA is TGTGCCAGCAGTCCAGGGGGCGGGGAGACCCAGTACTTC. Translated, it gives CASSPGGGETQYF.

This chain uses TRBV27 with TRBJ1-2; D is unclear. CDR3 length: 15 residues. Germline values: CDR1 MNHEY, CDR2 SMNVEV (reference sequence). The V and J ends lost 7 bases and 0 bases respectively, with 15 bases between them. This chain's CDR3 is CASKREDRSNYGYTF. For the CDR3, the DNA is TGTGCCAGCAAAAGAGAGGACCGTTCTAACTATGGCTACACCTTC.

This sequence joins TRBV7-3 and TRBJ2-3, with D maybe TRBD2 (5 bases). V lost 5 bases to trimming and J lost 5 bases, with 8 bases between them. This CDR3 region has 12 residues. CDR1 and CDR2 (germline): SGHTA, FQGTGA. The CDR3 DNA is TGTGCCAGCAGCCCGAGCGGAGATACGCAGTATTTT. It is translated as CASSPSGDTQYF.

Concerning this clone itself: This CDR3 is also generated by other DNA sequences in the sample. In nucleotides, the CDR3 is TGTGCCAGCAGCTTAGTGGGCAGCTCCTACAATGAGCAGTTCTTC. Its protein product is CASSLVGSSYNEQFF. The chain employs TRBV7-2 and TRBJ2-1; D gene ambiguous. The germline gives CDR1 SGHTA, CDR2 FQGNSA. V shed 1 base and J shed 0 bases, with 7 bases lying between them. CDR3 length equals 15 residues.

V gene TRBV9 combines with J gene TRBJ2-7; 9 bases match TRBD1. The germline gives CDR1 SGDLS, CDR2 YYNGEE. V shed 4 bases, J shed 1 base, and the junction held 6 bases outside the gene matches. The CDR3 spans 15 residues. The CDR3 bases are TGTGCCAGCAGCCCAAGACAGGGGGGGTCCTACGAGCAGTACTTC. Protein: CASSPRQGGSYEQYF.

J is TRBJ1-1 and V is TRBV5-6, with D possibly matching TRBD1 (5 bases). Germline assignment: CDR1 SGHDT and CDR2 YYEEEE. V lost 2 bases, J lost 0 bases, and 8 bases lay in between. The CDR3 runs to 14 residues. The CDR3 reads CASSFDSMNTEAFF. DNA of the CDR3: TGTGCCAGCAGCTTTGACAGCATGAACACTGAAGCTTTCTTT. Drawing the rest from reference TRBV5-6 and TRBJ1-1, the complete variable domain is DAGVTQSPTHLIKTRGQQVTLRCSPKSGHDTVSWYQQALGQGPQFIFQYYEEEERQRGNFPDRFSGHQFPNYSSELNVNALLLGDSALYLCASSFDSMNTEAFFGQGTRLTVV.

This clone was detected once. The gene calls are TRBV5-5 and TRBJ1-6; TRBD1 might be the D (6 bases). The V end lost 2 bases, the J end lost 10 bases, and 16 bases lay between the germline ends. CDR3 length equals 15 residues. Germline V lookup: CDR1 SGHKS, CDR2 YYEKEE (reference sequence). The CDR3 protein is CASSFYRALQSPLHF. In DNA form, the CDR3 reads TGTGCCAGCAGCTTCTACAGGGCCCTTCAGTCACCCCTCCACTTT.